This entry concerns a single T cell receptor (beta chain). The CDR3 totals 12 residues. The V gene end was trimmed by 4 bases and the J gene end by 4 bases; junction bases not matched to a gene: 1. Germline V CDR1 and CDR2: MNHNS, SASEGT. These data are taken from a study of cytomegalovirus exposure and HLA in healthy donors. Across the whole study: Unique TCRs from HLA-typed donors, 80 million to 100 million of them, were held in an early data release.

PCR was performed using 60 Vbeta and 13 Jbeta primers. The method was immunoSEQ multiplex PCR; TCRdb's version includes in-frame clones alone and lacks a portion of them. Its listing shows over 200,000 clones. Sequences were obtained from PBMCs. The chain recombines TRBV6-1 with TRBJ2-7, with 7 positions matching TRBD1. The origin of this receptor is a woman younger than 45 in good health and CMV-seropositive. This chain's CDR3 is CASSGDSYEQYF. The CDR3 DNA reads as TGTGCCAGCAGTGGGGACAGTTACGAGCAGTACTTC.